Following are 28 T cell receptor beta chains from one sample sequenced in a study of cytomegalovirus exposure and HLA in healthy donors. Use of 60 Vbeta and 13 Jbeta primers characterized the PCR. The method was immunoSEQ multiplex PCR; TCRdb's version includes in-frame clones alone and lacks a portion of them. This table has about 150,000 clones, roughly four fifths appearing once. The material sequenced was PBMCs. The receptor source for this set is a man aged 40-49 years in good health and CMV-seropositive.

V and J are TRBV28 and TRBJ1-5, with 12 bases fitting TRBD1. This CDR3 is 16 amino acids long. From germline, CDR1 is MDHEN and CDR2 SYDVKM. Germline trimming cut 4 bases from V and 6 bases from J; bases unmatched to any gene: 7. CDR3 in amino acids: CASSSTGTGGIQPQHF. The DNA for the CDR3 is TGTGCCAGCAGTTCGACCGGGACAGGGGGCATTCAGCCCCAGCATTTT.

The chain links TRBV6-5 to TRBJ1-2; D is ambiguous. This CDR3 has 13 residues. Germline V CDR1 and CDR2: MNHEY, SVGAGI. The germline V and J ends were trimmed by 6 bases and 1 base, with 9 bases remaining between them. CDR3 loop: CASRDNFNYGYTF. CDR3 bases: TGTGCCAGCAGAGACAACTTTAACTATGGCTACACCTTC.

This clone came up once. The genes are TRBV9 and TRBJ2-5, with no clear D. Trimming pared 0 bases from V and 5 bases from J, leaving 8 bases between. The CDR3 is 13 residues long. Germline V gene data show CDR1 as SGDLS and CDR2 as YYNGEE. The CDR3 region has the DNA TGTGCCAGCAGCGTAGTTGAGAGGGAGACCCAGTACTTC. Translating it yields CASSVVERETQYF. The complete variable domain, with remaining parts taken from reference TRBV9 and TRBJ2-5, reads DSGVTQTPKHLITATGQRVTLRCSPRSGDLSVYWYQQSLDQGLQFLIQYYNGEERAKGNILERFSAQQFPDLHSELNLSSLELGDSALYFCASSVVERETQYFGPGTRLLVL.

V usage is TRBV4-3 and J usage is TRBJ2-3; 14 bases line up with TRBD2. From germline, CDR1 is LGHNA and CDR2 YSLEER. J lost 1 base, V lost 3 bases, and 0 bases had no gene match. The CDR3 is made up of 16 amino acids. This CDR3 reads CASSQTSGRGTDTQYF. The CDR3 bases are TGCGCCAGCAGCCAGACTAGCGGGAGGGGCACAGATACGCAGTATTTT.

This chain uses TRBV4-2 with TRBJ2-1; perhaps TRBD1 as D (5 bases). The CDR3 has 16 amino acids. The germline V gene encodes CDR1 LGHNA and CDR2 YNFKEQ. V lost 0 bases and J 6 bases, leaving 15 bases between the germline ends. The CDR3 DNA follows: TGTGCCAGCAGCCAAGATGTTTCCTATAGGGGCAATGAGCAGTTCTTC. It is translated as CASSQDVSYRGNEQFF.

This chain connects TRBV29-1 to TRBJ2-7; possibly TRBD1 for D (5 bases). Trimming took 1 base from V and 3 from J, leaving 13 bases between them. Germline-derived CDR1 and CDR2 are SQVTM and ANQGSEA. The CDR3 consists of 14 residues. CDR3 nucleotides: TGCAGCGTTGAAGTTGGCGACAGAGGCTACGAGCAGTACTTC. Encoded protein: CSVEVGDRGYEQYF.

The gene calls are TRBV19 and TRBJ2-7; 9 nucleotides agree with TRBD1. The CDR3 extends over 15 amino acids. With V trimmed by 2 bases and J by 1 base, 3 bases remained unmatched. Germline V gene sequence: CDR1 LNHDA, CDR2 SQIVND (reference sequence). CDR3 nucleotides: TGTGCCAGTAGTATAAGGGGGACAGGGTCCTACGAGCAGTACTTC. It encodes CASSIRGTGSYEQYF.

This rearrangement joins TRBV27 to TRBJ2-7, with 8 bases lining up with TRBD1. V shed 0 bases and J 9 bases; nucleotides not matched to a gene: 7. This CDR3 comprises 14 residues. Germline CDR1 reads MNHEY; CDR2 reads SMNVEV (reference sequence). The CDR3 here is CASSLSQGAGGQYF. For the CDR3, the DNA is TGTGCCAGCAGTTTATCGCAGGGGGCAGGCGGGCAGTACTTC.

This clone appeared a single time. The chain carries TRBV19 and TRBJ1-3, with D possibly matching TRBD1 (5 bases). CDR1 LNHDA and CDR2 SQIVND come from the germline V gene (reference sequence). The CDR3 is 15 amino acids. V was trimmed by 0 bases and J by 4 bases, leaving 10 bases between them. CDR3 nucleotides: TGTGCCAGTAGTATAGAGGGGCCGGAGGGAAACACCATATATTTT. Translation: CASSIEGPEGNTIYF.

Note on this clone: The sample has other DNA sequences that encode this CDR3 too. CDR3 sequence (DNA): TGTGCCAGCAGTTTATCGGCTGGGGCCAACGTCCTGACTTTC. Its translation: CASSLSAGANVLTF. The chain couples TRBV28 to TRBJ2-6; D not certain. Trimming pared 1 base from V and 2 bases from J, leaving 3 bases between. Germline CDR1 MDHEN, CDR2 SYDVKM. This CDR3 comprises 14 residues.

The chain employs TRBV4-3 and TRBJ2-2; no clear D gene. The CDR3 has 11 residues. Trimming cost V 0 bases and J 9 bases, with 2 bases left between them. Germline values: CDR1 LGHNA, CDR2 YSLEER. In DNA form, the CDR3 reads TGCGCCAGCAGCCAAGACAGGGAGCTGTTTTTT. Protein product: CASSQDRELFF.

V gene TRBV19 combines with J gene TRBJ1-5; no reliable D call. The CDR3 covers 12 residues. The V end was cut by 3 bases, the J end by 7 bases, with 7 bases between. Germline loops: CDR1 LNHDA, CDR2 SQIVND (reference sequence). The CDR3 DNA reads TGTGCCAGTAGTATCGGGGTGCAGCCCCAGCATTTT. Translating it yields CASSIGVQPQHF.

This clone was detected a few times. The V and J genes are TRBV7-3 and TRBJ2-1; 12 nucleotides line up with TRBD2. Losses at the gene ends were 5 bases for V and 0 bases for J; bases not matched to a gene: 8. The CDR3 totals 18 residues. Germline V gives CDR1 SGHTA, CDR2 FQGTGA. The CDR3: CASSTSGRHQSSYNEQFF. The CDR3 DNA is TGTGCCAGCAGCACTAGCGGGAGGCATCAAAGCTCCTACAATGAGCAGTTCTTC. The full variable domain, rest sourced from reference TRBV7-3 and TRBJ2-1, is GAGVSQTPSNKVTEKGKYVELRCDPISGHTALYWYRQSLGQGPEFLIYFQGTGAADDSGLPNDRFFAVRPEGSVSTLKIQRTERGDSAVYLCASSTSGRHQSSYNEQFFGPGTRLTVL.

The table lists this clone with a few counts. V and J are TRBV7-3 and TRBJ2-5, with 7 bases lining up with TRBD2. The CDR3 consists of 15 residues. Trimming at V came to 5 bases and at J to 1 base, leaving 7 bases not matched to a gene. Germline CDR1 and CDR2: SGHTA and FQGTGA. The CDR3 is CASSPWGTTQETQYF. The CDR3 nucleotides read TGTGCCAGCAGCCCCTGGGGGACTACCCAAGAGACCCAGTACTTC.

This clone was detected a few times. This rearrangement joins TRBV2 to TRBJ2-2; 7 positions match TRBD2. V dropped 4 bases and J dropped 3; count of bases not matched to a gene: 5. In germline, CDR1 is SNHLY, CDR2 FYNNEI. The CDR3 covers 15 residues. This CDR3 reads CASSVGGTYTGELFF. In nucleotides, the CDR3 is TGTGCCAGCAGTGTGGGGGGGACTTACACCGGGGAGCTGTTTTTT.

In this sample, this clone turned up once. The chain recombines TRBV28 with TRBJ2-7; the match to TRBD1 covers 10 bases. The CDR3 loop spans 15 amino acids. Germline CDR1 is MDHEN and CDR2 is SYDVKM. V trimming: 7 bases; J trimming: 2 bases; junction bases outside the gene matches: 8. CDR3 loop: CASTVGGTGAYEQYF. For the CDR3, the DNA is TGTGCCAGCACCGTAGGAGGGACAGGGGCCTACGAGCAGTACTTC.

The chain recombines TRBV4-1 with TRBJ2-7; 9 bases map to TRBD1. Germline V lookup: CDR1 MGHRA, CDR2 YSYEKL. The CDR3 loop spans 15 amino acids. V gave up 2 bases and J gave up 2 bases; unmatched junction bases: 4. The CDR3 loop reads CASSQFNRGPYEQYF. The CDR3 nucleotides are TGCGCCAGCAGCCAATTTAACAGGGGGCCCTACGAGCAGTACTTC.

This clone was recorded once. The chain carries TRBV7-2 and TRBJ1-1; the D gene is possibly TRBD1 (6 bases). This CDR3 spans 15 amino acids. Trimming stripped 2 bases from V and 8 bases from J, with 18 bases between. CDR1 is SGHTA, CDR2 FQGNSA, per germline. CDR3 sequence: CASSLSSNQGREAFF. Written as DNA, the CDR3 is TGTGCCAGCAGCTTATCGTCAAATCAGGGGAGAGAAGCTTTCTTT.

This CDR3 reads CASSILTLSPGQGSYGYTF. The CDR3 coding sequence is TGTGCCAGTAGTATCCTTACTCTCTCACCGGGACAGGGAAGCTATGGCTACACCTTC. The V and J genes are TRBV19 and TRBJ1-2; 9 nucleotides line up with TRBD1. This CDR3 comprises 19 residues. The germline gives CDR1 LNHDA, CDR2 SQIVND (reference sequence). V lost 3 bases, J lost 4 bases, and 18 bases stayed unmatched. The full variable domain, in which reference TRBV19 and TRBJ1-2 provide the parts outside the CDR3, is DGGITQSPKYLFRKEGQNVTLSCEQNLNHDAMYWYRQDPGQGLRLIYYSQIVNDFQKGDIAEGYSVSREKKESFPLTVTSAQKNPTAFYLCASSILTLSPGQGSYGYTFGSGTRLTVV.

This chain uses TRBV7-9 with TRBJ1-1; D not certain. The CDR3 is 14 residues long. Germline lookup yields CDR1 SEHNR and CDR2 FQNEAQ (reference sequence). The ends were cut back, 1 base at V and 0 bases at J, with 6 bases in the middle. CDR3 sequence: CASSLDTLNTEAFF. The CDR3 region has the DNA TGTGCCAGCAGCTTAGATACTCTGAACACTGAAGCTTTCTTT.

J is TRBJ1-4 and V is TRBV19; 8 nucleotides agree with TRBD1. The CDR3 runs to 13 residues. The ends lost 7 bases at V and 3 bases at J; junction bases unmatched: 1. The germline CDR1 and CDR2 sequences are LNHDA and SQIVND (reference sequence). The CDR3 sequence: CASKDRANEKLFF. CDR3 sequence (DNA): TGTGCCAGTAAGGACAGGGCTAATGAAAAACTGTTTTTT.

The V gene is TRBV11-1, the J gene TRBJ2-3; a possible D gene is TRBD2 (6 bases). Trimming took off 3 bases at V and 2 bases at J, with 12 bases between the two ends. CDR3 length equals 15 residues. Germline values: CDR1 SGHAT, CDR2 FQDESV (reference sequence). CDR3 sequence: CASSFASEDTDTQYF. CDR3 in DNA: TGTGCCAGCAGCTTCGCTAGCGAAGACACAGATACGCAGTATTTT.

V gene TRBV6-5 combines with J gene TRBJ1-4; possibly TRBD1 for D (6 bases). Trimming took off 2 bases at V and 0 bases at J, with 10 bases between the two ends. CDR1 is MNHEY, CDR2 SVGAGI, per germline. CDR3 size: 16 residues. Here the CDR3 reads CASSYTRTATNEKLFF. As DNA, the CDR3 is TGTGCCAGCAGTTACACGCGGACAGCAACTAATGAAAAACTGTTTTTT.

The chain joins TRBV5-8 to TRBJ2-7; 7 bases are shared with TRBD2. V was clipped by 2 bases and J by 3 bases; unmatched bases: 8. The CDR3 contains 15 residues. Germline V gene sequence: CDR1 SGHTS, CDR2 YDEGEE. CDR3 residues: CASSFRGRANYEQYF. Written as DNA, the CDR3 is TGTGCCAGCAGCTTCCGGGGGAGGGCCAACTACGAGCAGTACTTC.

The chain combines TRBV14 with TRBJ2-1; D gene ambiguous. Germline-derived CDR1 and CDR2 are SGHDN and FVKESK. The V gene lost 4 bases and the J gene lost 4 bases, with 5 bases spanning the gap. The CDR3 runs to 12 residues. The chain's CDR3 is CASSPRYNEQFF. Written as DNA, the CDR3 is TGTGCCAGCAGCCCCAGGTACAATGAGCAGTTCTTC.

The rearrangement joins TRBV7-2 to TRBJ1-2, with 7 positions matching TRBD1. J lost 0 bases, V lost 3 bases, and 4 bases had no gene match. Germline V gene sequence: CDR1 SGHTA, CDR2 FQGNSA. This CDR3 region has 15 residues. Here the CDR3 reads CASSLAGTANYGYTF. The CDR3 DNA is TGTGCCAGCAGCTTGGCCGGGACAGCTAACTATGGCTACACCTTC. The full variable domain, completed using reference TRBV7-2 and TRBJ1-2, is GAGVSQSPSNKVTEKGKDVELRCDPISGHTALYWYRQSLGQGLEFLIYFQGNSAPDKSGLPSDRFSAERTGGSVSTLTIQRTQQEDSAVYLCASSLAGTANYGYTFGSGTRLTVV.

J is TRBJ1-5 and V is TRBV18, with D tentatively TRBD1 (6 bases). Germline V CDR1 and CDR2: KGHSH, LQKENI. The CDR3 totals 18 residues. V was clipped by 3 bases and J by 2 bases, with 20 bases between them. The CDR3 bases are TGTGCCAGCTCACCGCAAGGGGGAGGGAGAGCCGGCAATCAGCCCCAGCATTTT. Protein sequence: CASSPQGGGRAGNQPQHF.

The chain couples TRBV9 to TRBJ1-2, with D possibly matching TRBD1 (6 bases). This CDR3 has 11 residues. V lost 4 bases, J lost 6 bases, and 7 bases lay in between. Per the germline V gene, CDR1 is SGDLS and CDR2 is YYNGEE. The CDR3 sequence is CASSHRDGYTF. The CDR3 DNA follows: TGTGCCAGCAGCCACAGGGATGGCTACACCTTC. Full variable domain (remainder filled in from reference TRBV9 and TRBJ1-2): DSGVTQTPKHLITATGQRVTLRCSPRSGDLSVYWYQQSLDQGLQFLIQYYNGEERAKGNILERFSAQQFPDLHSELNLSSLELGDSALYFCASSHRDGYTFGSGTRLTVV.